Presented here are 16 T cell receptor beta chains from one specimen sequenced in a study of identical twins. Using its own MiXCR run on the 5' RACE reads, TCRdb lists one record per CDR3 protein. The top ten clones hold roughly 8% of a sample with 150,000 or so distinct CDR3 sequences, roughly 3.2% of them seen once. What was sequenced was memory T cells sorted from blood. Receptor source: a man aged 18 to 29 in good health.

This clonotype has a count of ten or more. The chain links TRBV7-3 to TRBJ2-3, with 10 bases fitting TRBD2. CDR1 SGHTA and CDR2 FQGTGA come from the germline V gene. There are 17 residues in the CDR3. J gave up 8 bases and V 1 base, and 12 bases lay outside the gene matches. CDR3 amino acids: CASSLRLAGGPLSTQYF. As DNA, the CDR3 is TGTGCCAGCAGCTTAAGATTAGCGGGAGGACCCCTATCTACGCAGTATTTT.

This clonotype showed up many times. The chain has TRBV5-6 and TRBJ2-5, with TRBD1 as a possible D gene (6 bases). The CDR3 consists of 15 residues. V was trimmed by 1 base and J by 3 bases, leaving 13 bases between them. CDR1 and CDR2 (germline): SGHDT, YYEEEE. This CDR3 is CASSLLAGAEETQYF. The CDR3 DNA follows: TGTGCCAGCAGCTTGTTGGCAGGGGCCGAAGAGACCCAGTACTTC.

At least ten counts were recorded for this clonotype. The rearrangement uses TRBV20-1 and TRBJ2-5; tentative D call: TRBD2 (6 bases). The CDR3 is 14 amino acids. CDR1 and CDR2 from the germline V gene are DFQATT and SNEGSKA (reference sequence). V shed 0 bases and J shed 5 bases, with 13 bases lying between them. The CDR3 DNA follows: TGCAGTGCTAGAGACGGGCTAGCGTGGGAGACCCAGTACTTC. Amino acids: CSARDGLAWETQYF.

This clonotype was counted many times. Here the CDR3 DNA reads TGCGCCAGCAGCCTTTCGATAGCGGAGGTGTATGAGCAGTTCTTC. This sequence encodes CASSLSIAEVYEQFF. The chain has TRBV4-1 and TRBJ2-1, with D maybe TRBD2 (6 bases). Trimming removed 4 bases from V and 8 bases from J, with 18 bases in between. CDR3 size: 15 residues. In germline, CDR1 is MGHRA, CDR2 YSYEKL.

This clonotype was counted at least ten times. The chain couples TRBV20-1 to TRBJ2-3; possibly TRBD2 for D (5 bases). The ends were cut back, 5 bases at V and 6 bases at J, with 18 bases in the middle. The germline V gene encodes CDR1 DFQATT and CDR2 SNEGSKA (reference sequence). There are 14 residues in the CDR3. CDR3 residues: CSAGSTKTSDTQYF. CDR3 DNA sequence: TGCAGTGCTGGCTCGACTAAGACCTCGGATACGCAGTATTTT.

This clonotype was seen many times. V gene TRBV28 combines with J gene TRBJ2-7; 14 nucleotides line up with TRBD2. Per the germline V gene, CDR1 is MDHEN and CDR2 is SYDVKM. This CDR3 is built from 16 residues. With 8 bases clipped from V and 3 bases from J, the junction kept 9 bases outside the gene matches. The CDR3 nucleotides read TGTGCCAGCCGACTAGCGGGAGGGCCTTTATACTACGAGCAGTACTTC. Encoded protein: CASRLAGGPLYYEQYF.

This clonotype was counted many times. The J gene is TRBJ2-7, the V gene TRBV6-1, with 7 positions matching TRBD2. This CDR3 is built from 15 residues. Germline-derived CDR1 and CDR2 are MNHNS and SASEGT. After removal of 5 bases from V and 2 bases from J, the junction contained 9 bases not matched to a gene. CDR3 loop: CASSRTRAGAYEQYV. CDR3 coding DNA: TGTGCCAGCAGTCGGACACGGGCGGGAGCCTACGAGCAGTACGTC.

This clonotype was recorded many times. Here the CDR3 DNA reads TGTGCCAGCAGCCCCCAGACTAGCGGGAGCGGAGATACGCAGTATTTT. It encodes CASSPQTSGSGDTQYF. The chain combines TRBV7-3 with TRBJ2-3; TRBD2 aligns across 12 bases. Germline V lookup: CDR1 SGHTA, CDR2 FQGTGA. With 5 bases clipped from V and 5 bases from J, the junction kept 8 bases outside the gene matches. The CDR3 contains 16 residues.

Ten or more counts support this clonotype. The chain uses TRBV7-9 and TRBJ1-4; maybe TRBD1 (5 bases). Trimming stripped 6 bases from V and 0 bases from J, with 14 bases between. Germline values: CDR1 SEHNR, CDR2 FQNEAQ (reference sequence). The CDR3 is 16 amino acids. The CDR3 DNA follows: TGTGCCAGCAGGAAAGGGGCGGCTACAACTAATGAAAAACTGTTTTTT. Protein sequence: CASRKGAATTNEKLFF.

This chain joins TRBV27 and TRBJ2-1; 10 bases agree with TRBD2. The CDR3 has 16 residues. Germline lookup yields CDR1 MNHEY and CDR2 SMNVEV (reference sequence). V dropped 6 bases and J dropped 1; count of bases not matched to a gene: 6. CDR3 coding DNA: TGTGCCAGCAGCCCCCAGCGGGAGGGATCCTACAATGAGCAGTTCTTC. Amino acids: CASSPQREGSYNEQFF.

This clonotype occurred many times. The chain combines TRBV6-1 with TRBJ1-5; 10 bases map to TRBD1. The CDR3 sequence is 13 residues long. In germline, CDR1 is MNHNS, CDR2 SASEGT. Trimming cost V 6 bases and J 11 bases; bases outside gene matches: 7. CDR3 sequence: CASSPRTGGAQHF. CDR3 bases: TGTGCCAGCAGCCCCAGGACAGGGGGGGCCCAGCATTTT.

This clonotype has at least ten counts. The V and J genes are TRBV6-1 and TRBJ2-3; tentative D call: TRBD2 (6 bases). Trimming cost V 6 bases and J 4 bases, with 23 bases left between them. The CDR3 sequence is 17 residues long. Germline CDR1 MNHNS, CDR2 SASEGT. CDR3 nucleotide sequence: TGTGCCAGCAGCCCCGACCCCTCCGGGAGCCGCCCAGATACGCAGTATTTT. This encodes CASSPDPSGSRPDTQYF.

This clonotype was observed at least ten times. The chain combines TRBV5-1 with TRBJ2-5; D not certain. Germline values: CDR1 SGHRS, CDR2 YFSETQ. The CDR3 has 19 amino acids. V shed 0 bases and J shed 5 bases, with 26 bases lying between them. Here the CDR3 DNA reads TGCGCCAGCAGCTTGGGATCGGTCGGTAGGCTATCGGCCGGGGAGACCCAGTACTTC. Translated, it gives CASSLGSVGRLSAGETQYF.

The chain couples TRBV5-1 to TRBJ2-2, with D possibly TRBD1 on 5 matching bases. CDR1 and CDR2 from the germline V gene are SGHRS and YFSETQ. V lost 4 bases to trimming and J lost 4 bases, with 11 bases between them. This CDR3 contains 14 residues. CDR3: CASSRTGSTGELFF. The CDR3 nucleotides are TGCGCCAGCAGCCGAACAGGAAGCACCGGGGAGCTGTTTTTT.

At least ten counts were recorded for this clonotype. The chain has TRBV20-1 and TRBJ2-7; 7 nucleotides line up with TRBD1. The V gene's germline CDR1 is DFQATT and CDR2 SNEGSKA (reference sequence). The CDR3 is 15 residues long. Germline trimming cut 0 bases from V and 1 base from J; bases unmatched to any gene: 6. The CDR3 DNA reads as TGCAGTGCTAGAGATTGGCAGGGGGTATCCTACGAGCAGTACTTC. As protein: CSARDWQGVSYEQYF.

The sample holds many counts of this clonotype. The gene calls are TRBV7-2 and TRBJ2-5, with 15 bases matching TRBD2. CDR3 length: 16 amino acids. Looked up from germline, CDR1 is SGHTA and CDR2 is FQGNSA. With 6 bases clipped from V and 6 bases from J, the junction kept 8 bases outside the gene matches. CDR3 sequence reads: CASSSTGTSGRQTQYF. The CDR3 coding sequence is TGTGCCAGCAGTTCTACCGGGACTAGCGGGAGGCAGACCCAGTACTTC.